This TCR beta chain is from a study of T cells in Graves' hyperthyroidism and ophthalmopathy. RNA transcripts were the template for amplifying TCR beta CDR3 regions. HTBI primers were the set used in a first-round RT-PCR of the TCR CDR3. TCRdb passed the multiplex PCR reads through MiXCR, listing each CDR3 protein once. The table includes over 450,000 distinct CDR3 sequences, about a sixth detected once. On this clonotype: A much more abundant neighbour one base away suggests this may be a read error.

Sequenced sample: blood. The sequence derives from a woman between 18 and 29 years old with Graves' ophthalmopathy.

CDR3 sequence reads: CASGLSRDEQYF. Here the CDR3 DNA reads TGTGCCAGCGGCTTGTCCAGGGACGAGCAGTACTTC. This sequence joins TRBV7-9 and TRBJ2-7; D possibly corresponds to TRBD1 (5 bases). CDR3 length equals 12 residues. Germline V lookup: CDR1 SEHNR, CDR2 FQNEAQ (reference sequence).